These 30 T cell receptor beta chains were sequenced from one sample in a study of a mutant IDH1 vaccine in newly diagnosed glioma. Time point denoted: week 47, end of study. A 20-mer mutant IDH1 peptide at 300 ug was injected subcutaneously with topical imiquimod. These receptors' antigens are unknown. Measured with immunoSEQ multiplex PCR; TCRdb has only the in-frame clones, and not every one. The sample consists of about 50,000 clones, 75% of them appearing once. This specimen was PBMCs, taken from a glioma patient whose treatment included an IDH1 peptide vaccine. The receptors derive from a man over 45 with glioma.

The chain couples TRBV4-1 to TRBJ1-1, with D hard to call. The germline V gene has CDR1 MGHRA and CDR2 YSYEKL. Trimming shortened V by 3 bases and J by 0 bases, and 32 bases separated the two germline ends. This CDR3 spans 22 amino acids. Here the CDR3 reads CASSHYGMKIVSDRKMNTEAFF. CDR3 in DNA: TGCGCCAGCAGCCACTACGGGATGAAGATAGTGTCGGACCGGAAAATGAACACTGAAGCTTTCTTT.

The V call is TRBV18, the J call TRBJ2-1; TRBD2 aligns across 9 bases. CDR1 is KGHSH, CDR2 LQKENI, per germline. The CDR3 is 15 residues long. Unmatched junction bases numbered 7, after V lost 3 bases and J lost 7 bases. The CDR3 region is CASSPRTSVENEQFF. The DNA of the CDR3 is TGTGCCAGCTCACCCCGGACTAGCGTCGAAAATGAGCAGTTCTTC.

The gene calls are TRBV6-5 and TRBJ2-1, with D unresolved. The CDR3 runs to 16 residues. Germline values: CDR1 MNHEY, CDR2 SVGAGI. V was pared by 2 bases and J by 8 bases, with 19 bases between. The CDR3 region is CASSYIEADRGDEQFF. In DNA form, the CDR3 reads TGTGCCAGCAGTTACATAGAGGCAGACCGTGGCGATGAGCAGTTCTTC.

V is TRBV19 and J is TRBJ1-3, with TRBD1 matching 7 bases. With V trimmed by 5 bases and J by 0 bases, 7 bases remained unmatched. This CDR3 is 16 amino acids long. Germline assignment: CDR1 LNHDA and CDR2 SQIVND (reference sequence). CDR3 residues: CASSPPGQFSGNTIYF. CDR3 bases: TGTGCCAGTAGTCCTCCGGGACAGTTCTCTGGAAACACCATATATTTT.

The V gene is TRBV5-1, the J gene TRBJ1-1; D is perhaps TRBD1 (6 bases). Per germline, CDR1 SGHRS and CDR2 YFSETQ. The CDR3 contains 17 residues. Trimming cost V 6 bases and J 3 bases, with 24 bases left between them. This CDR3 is CASTRGQGRWGDTEAFF. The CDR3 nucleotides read TGCGCCAGCACAAGGGGTCAGGGGCGATGGGGGGACACTGAAGCTTTCTTT.

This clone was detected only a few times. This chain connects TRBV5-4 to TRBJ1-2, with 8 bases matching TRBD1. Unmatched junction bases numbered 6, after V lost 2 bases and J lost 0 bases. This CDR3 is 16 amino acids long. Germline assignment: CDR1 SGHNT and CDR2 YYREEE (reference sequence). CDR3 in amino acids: CASSFPQGDTNYGYTF. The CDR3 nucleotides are TGTGCCAGCAGCTTCCCACAGGGGGATACTAACTATGGCTACACCTTC.

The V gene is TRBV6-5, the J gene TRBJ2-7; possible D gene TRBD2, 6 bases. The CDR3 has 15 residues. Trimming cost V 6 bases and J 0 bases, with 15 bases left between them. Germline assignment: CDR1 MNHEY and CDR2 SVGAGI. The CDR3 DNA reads TGTGCCAGCAGCTCCGACCGGGGGATCTCCTACGAGCAGTACTTC. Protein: CASSSDRGISYEQYF.

The CDR3 loop is CASSPGGSYGYTF. CDR3 in DNA: TGTGCCAGCAGCCCTGGTGGGAGCTATGGCTACACCTTC. The chain joins TRBV7-3 to TRBJ1-2; D is undetermined. The CDR3 is 13 residues long. The germline gives CDR1 SGHTA, CDR2 FQGTGA. V gave up 5 bases and J gave up 4 bases, with 11 bases separating them.

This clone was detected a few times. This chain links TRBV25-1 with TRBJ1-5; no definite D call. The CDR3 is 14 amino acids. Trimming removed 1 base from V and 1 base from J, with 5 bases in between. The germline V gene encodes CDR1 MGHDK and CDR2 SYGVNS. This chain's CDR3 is CASSEFGSNQPQHF. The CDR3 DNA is TGTGCCAGCAGTGAATTCGGGAGCAATCAGCCCCAGCATTTT.

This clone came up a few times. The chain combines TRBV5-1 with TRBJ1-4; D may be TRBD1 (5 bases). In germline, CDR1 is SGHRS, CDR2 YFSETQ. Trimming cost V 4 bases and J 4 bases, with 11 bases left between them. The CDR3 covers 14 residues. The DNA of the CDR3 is TGCGCCAGCAGCCCAAGGACAAATAATGAAAAACTGTTTTTT. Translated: CASSPRTNNEKLFF.

In DNA form, the CDR3 reads TGTGCCAGCAGCTTACAGACCTACGAGCAGTACTTC. Its translation is CASSLQTYEQYF. The chain has TRBV7-2 and TRBJ2-7; D unresolved. CDR1 is SGHTA, CDR2 FQGNSA, per germline. The CDR3 has 12 residues. Trimming shortened V by 2 bases and J by 2 bases, and 4 bases separated the two germline ends.

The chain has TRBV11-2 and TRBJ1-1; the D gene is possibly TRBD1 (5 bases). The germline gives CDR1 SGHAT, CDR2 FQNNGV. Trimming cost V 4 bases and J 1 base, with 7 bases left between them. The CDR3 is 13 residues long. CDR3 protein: CASSSGQNTEAFF. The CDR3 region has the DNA TGTGCCAGCAGCTCCGGACAGAACACTGAAGCTTTCTTT. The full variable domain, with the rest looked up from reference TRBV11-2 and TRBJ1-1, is EAGVAQSPRYKIIEKRQSVAFWCNPISGHATLYWYQQILGQGPKLLIQFQNNGVVDDSQLPKDRFSAERLKGVDSTLKIQPAKLEDSAVYLCASSSGQNTEAFFGQGTRLTVV.

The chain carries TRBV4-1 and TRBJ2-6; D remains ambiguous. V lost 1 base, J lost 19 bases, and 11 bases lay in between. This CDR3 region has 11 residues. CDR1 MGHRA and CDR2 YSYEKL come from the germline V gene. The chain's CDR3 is CASSQGTEKTF. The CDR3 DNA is TGCGCCAGCAGCCAAGGTACAGAGAAAACTTTC.

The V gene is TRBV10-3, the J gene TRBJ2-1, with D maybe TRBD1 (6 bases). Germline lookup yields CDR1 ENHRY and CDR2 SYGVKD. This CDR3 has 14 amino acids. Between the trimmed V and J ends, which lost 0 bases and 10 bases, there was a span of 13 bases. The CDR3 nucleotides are TGTGCCATCAGTGAGTCGTCCCAGGGGCAGGAGCAGTTCTTC. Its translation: CAISESSQGQEQFF.

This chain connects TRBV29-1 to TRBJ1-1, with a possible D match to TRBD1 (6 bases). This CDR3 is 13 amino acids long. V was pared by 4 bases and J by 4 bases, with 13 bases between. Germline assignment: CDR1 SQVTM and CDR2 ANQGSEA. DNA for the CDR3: TGCAGCGTTGGGGGACAATTAGGCACTGAAGCTTTCTTT. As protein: CSVGGQLGTEAFF.

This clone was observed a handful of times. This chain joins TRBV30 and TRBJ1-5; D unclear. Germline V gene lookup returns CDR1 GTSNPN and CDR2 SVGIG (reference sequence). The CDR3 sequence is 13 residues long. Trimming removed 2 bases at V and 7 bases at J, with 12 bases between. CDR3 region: CAWSRQDKQPQHF. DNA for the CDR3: TGTGCCTGGAGTCGGCAAGATAAGCAGCCCCAGCATTTT.

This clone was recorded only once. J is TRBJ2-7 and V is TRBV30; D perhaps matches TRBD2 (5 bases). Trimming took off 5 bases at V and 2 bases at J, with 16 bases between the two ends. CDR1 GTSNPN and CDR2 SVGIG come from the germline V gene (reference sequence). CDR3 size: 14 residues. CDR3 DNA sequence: TGTGCCTGGGGCTTAGACTATGGTACCTACGAGCAGTACTTC. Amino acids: CAWGLDYGTYEQYF. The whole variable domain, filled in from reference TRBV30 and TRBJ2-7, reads SQTIHQWPATLVQPVGSPLSLECTVEGTSNPNLYWYRQAAGRGLQLLFYSVGIGQISSEVPQNLSASRPQDRQFILSSKKLLLSDSGFYLCAWGLDYGTYEQYFGPGTRLTVT.

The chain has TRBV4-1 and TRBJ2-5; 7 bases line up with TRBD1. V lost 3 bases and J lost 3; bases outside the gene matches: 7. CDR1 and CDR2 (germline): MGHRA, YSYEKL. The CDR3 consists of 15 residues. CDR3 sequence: CASSQTGWKEETQYF. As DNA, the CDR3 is TGCGCCAGCAGCCAGACAGGGTGGAAAGAAGAGACCCAGTACTTC.

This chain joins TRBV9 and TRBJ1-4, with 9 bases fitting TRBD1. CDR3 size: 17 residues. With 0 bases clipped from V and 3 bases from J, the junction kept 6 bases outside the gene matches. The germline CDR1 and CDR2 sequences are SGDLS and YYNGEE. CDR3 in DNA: TGTGCCAGCAGCGTAGATCCGGGACAGGGAGCTAATGAAAAACTGTTTTTT. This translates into CASSVDPGQGANEKLFF.

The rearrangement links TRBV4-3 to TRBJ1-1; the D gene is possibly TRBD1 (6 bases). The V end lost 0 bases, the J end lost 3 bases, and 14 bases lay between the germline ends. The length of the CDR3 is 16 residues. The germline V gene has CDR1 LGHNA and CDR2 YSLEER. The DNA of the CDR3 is TGCGCCAGCAGCCAAGAATTCAGGGGAAGGTACACTGAAGCTTTCTTT. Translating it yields CASSQEFRGRYTEAFF.

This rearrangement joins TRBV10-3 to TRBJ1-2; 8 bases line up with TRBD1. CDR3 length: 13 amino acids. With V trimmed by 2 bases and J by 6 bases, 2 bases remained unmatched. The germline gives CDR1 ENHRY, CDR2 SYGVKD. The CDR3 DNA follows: TGTGCCATCAGTGAGGGACAGGGTAATGGCTACACCTTC. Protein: CAISEGQGNGYTF.

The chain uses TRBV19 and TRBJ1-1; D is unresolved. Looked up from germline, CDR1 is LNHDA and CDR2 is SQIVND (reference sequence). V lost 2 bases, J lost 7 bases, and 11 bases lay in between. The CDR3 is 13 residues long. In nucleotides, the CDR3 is TGTGCCAGTAGTATAAGGTCGACAAGTGAAGCTTTCTTT. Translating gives CASSIRSTSEAFF. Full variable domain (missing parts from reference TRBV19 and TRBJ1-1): DGGITQSPKYLFRKEGQNVTLSCEQNLNHDAMYWYRQDPGQGLRLIYYSQIVNDFQKGDIAEGYSVSREKKESFPLTVTSAQKNPTAFYLCASSIRSTSEAFFGQGTRLTVV.

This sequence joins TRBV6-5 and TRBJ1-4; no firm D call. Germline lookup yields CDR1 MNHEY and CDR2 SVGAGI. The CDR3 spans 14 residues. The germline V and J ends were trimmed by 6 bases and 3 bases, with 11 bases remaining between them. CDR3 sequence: CASRRTSSNEKLFF. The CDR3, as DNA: TGTGCCAGCAGGAGAACCTCCTCTAATGAAAAACTGTTTTTT.

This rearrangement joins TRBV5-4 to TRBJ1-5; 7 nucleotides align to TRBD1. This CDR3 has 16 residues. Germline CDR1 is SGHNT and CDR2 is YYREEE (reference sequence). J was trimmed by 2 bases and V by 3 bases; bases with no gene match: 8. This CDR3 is CASSSGGTVGNQPQHF. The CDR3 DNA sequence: TGTGCCAGCAGCTCAGGCGGGACAGTAGGCAATCAGCCCCAGCATTTT.

DNA for the CDR3: TGTGCCAGCAGCGACCGCTGGGGGTCCTCGAACACTGAAGCTTTCTTT. It translates to CASSDRWGSSNTEAFF. The genes are TRBV5-6 and TRBJ1-1; D possibly corresponds to TRBD1 (5 bases). This CDR3 has 16 residues. Trimming left V 4 bases short and J 1 base short, with 17 bases between. Germline CDR1 is SGHDT and CDR2 is YYEEEE.

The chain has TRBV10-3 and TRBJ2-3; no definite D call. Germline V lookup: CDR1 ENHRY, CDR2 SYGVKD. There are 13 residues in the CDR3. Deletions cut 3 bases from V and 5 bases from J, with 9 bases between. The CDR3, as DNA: TGTGCCATCAGTGACTCTTATCTAGATACGCAGTATTTT. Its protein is CAISDSYLDTQYF.

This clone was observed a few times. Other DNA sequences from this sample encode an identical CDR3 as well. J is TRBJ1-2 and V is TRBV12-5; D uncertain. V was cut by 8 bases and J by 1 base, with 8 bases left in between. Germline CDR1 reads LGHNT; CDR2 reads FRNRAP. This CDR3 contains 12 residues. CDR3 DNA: TGTGCTAGTTCCGCCAGTAACTATGGCTACACCTTC. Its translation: CASSASNYGYTF. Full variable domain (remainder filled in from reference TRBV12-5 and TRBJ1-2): DARVTQTPRHKVTEMGQEVTMRCQPILGHNTVFWYRQTMMQGLELLAYFRNRAPLDDSGMPKDRFSAEMPDATLATLKIQPSEPRDSAVYFCASSASNYGYTFGSGTRLTVV.

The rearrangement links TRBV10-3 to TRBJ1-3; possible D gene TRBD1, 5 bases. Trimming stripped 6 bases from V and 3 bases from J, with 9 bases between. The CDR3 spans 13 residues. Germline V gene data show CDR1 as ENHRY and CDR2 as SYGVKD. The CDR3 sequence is CAIRTANGNTIYF. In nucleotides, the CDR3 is TGTGCCATCAGGACAGCGAATGGAAACACCATATATTTT.

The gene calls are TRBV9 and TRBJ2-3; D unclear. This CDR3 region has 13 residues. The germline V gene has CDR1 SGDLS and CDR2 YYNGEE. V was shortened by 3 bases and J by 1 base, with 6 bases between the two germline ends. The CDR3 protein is CASSDDRTDTQYF. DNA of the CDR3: TGTGCCAGCAGCGACGACCGCACAGATACGCAGTATTTT.

CDR3 sequence (DNA): TGCGCCAGCAGCTTAGGCAGGAGTTACACTGAAGCTTTCTTT. Translated: CASSLGRSYTEAFF. V is TRBV5-1 and J is TRBJ1-1; D gene unclear. This CDR3 contains 14 residues. Germline V gene data show CDR1 as SGHRS and CDR2 as YFSETQ. V lost 2 bases, J lost 3 bases, and 11 bases lay in between.